This is a list of T cell receptor beta chains from one sample in a study of shared clonotypes between healthy human individuals. Some clones are missing from TCRdb's copy, which holds only in-frame ones; the method was immunoSEQ multiplex PCR. The repertoire consists of about 1 million clones, with about 80% occurring once and the leading ten covering roughly 1.4%. Specimen: memory CD4+ T cells sorted from blood. The receptors stem from a young man in good health. The CDR3 runs from the conserved cysteine through the conserved F or W. A D gene is named only where the DNA matches it firmly. Expanded clones are given a class, and other clones once, few, many or no size at all.

>TRBV5-1|.|.|TRBJ1-4
CASSPGRFNEKLFF
TGCGCCAGCAGCCCGGGGCGGTTTAATGAAAAACTGTTTTTT
>TRBV6-1|.|.|TRBJ1-2
CASSVTHANYGYTF
TGTGCCAGCAGTGTGACACACGCTAACTATGGCTACACCTTC
>TRBV29-1|once|.|TRBJ1-3
CSTGGSSGNTIYF
TGCAGCACCGGGGGCAGCTCTGGAAACACCATATATTTT
>TRBV7-2|.|.|TRBJ2-1
CASSPRAPSYNEQFF
TGTGCCAGCAGCCCCCGGGCCCCCTCCTACAATGAGCAGTTCTTC
>TRBV30|once|TRBD2|TRBJ2-3
CAWDLNAGGSDTQYF
TGTGCCTGGGACCTTAATGCGGGAGGATCAGATACGCAGTATTTT
>TRBV6-1|.|.|TRBJ2-1
CASRSYNEQFF
TGTGCCAGCAGATCATACAATGAGCAGTTCTTC
>TRBV19|once|.|TRBJ1-1
CASSIGGNTEAFF
TGTGCCAGTAGTATAGGGGGGAACACTGAAGCTTTCTTT
>TRBV7-2|.|.|TRBJ2-2
CASSGYNTGELFF
TGTGCCAGCAGCGGCTATAACACCGGGGAGCTGTTTTTT
>TRBV7-2|.|.|TRBJ2-7
CASSLGGSGLNEQYF
TGTGCCAGCAGCTTAGGGGGGTCGGGCCTGAACGAGCAGTACTTC
>TRBV6-1|.|.|TRBJ2-1
CASSGTGWRYNEQFF
TGTGCCAGCAGTGGTACAGGGTGGAGATACAATGAGCAGTTCTTC
>TRBV7-9|few|.|TRBJ2-3
CASSSRSSTDTQYF
TGTGCCAGCAGCTCTCGGAGTAGCACAGATACGCAGTATTTT
>TRBV2|.|.|TRBJ1-2
CASSADRGLLYGYTF
TGTGCCAGCAGTGCGGACCGGGGGCTCCTCTATGGCTACACCTTC
>TRBV6-5|.|.|TRBJ1-5
CASSPVRNQPQHF
TGTGCCAGCAGTCCGGTTCGAAATCAGCCCCAGCATTTT
>TRBV25-1|.|TRBD2|TRBJ2-1
CASSREAGVNNEQFF
TGTGCCAGCTCCCGGGAGGCGGGGGTTAACAATGAGCAGTTCTTC
>TRBV7-9|once|.|TRBJ1-2
CASRRDGGQDGYTF
TGTGCCAGCAGACGAGACGGGGGGCAAGATGGCTACACCTTC
>TRBV19|few|.|TRBJ2-7
CASRPRGSYEQYF
TGTGCCAGTAGACCACGCGGGTCCTACGAGCAGTACTTC